Listed here are 25 T cell receptor beta chains from one sample, sequenced in a study of breast tumors, draining lymph nodes, adjacent tissues (dated by TCRdb to 2016 to 2018). The library was generated by multiplex PCR. Sequencing instrument: Illumina HiSeq 2000. TCRdb's own reprocessing of the public reads used fastp at Q25 and MiXCR and kept productive beta chains. Identical CDR3 proteins give one entry, which carries the most common genes and DNA. The sample yields about 17,000 distinct CDR3 sequences; around 60% were counted once. The ten biggest clones cover approximately 18% of the sample. The sequencing input was tumor-adjacent breast tissue. These receptors were obtained from a female donor with breast cancer. Some clones in this sample may be carry-over from other donors' samples.

This clonotype was detected many times. A read error may explain this, as a much larger clone is one base away. This chain links TRBV5-6 with TRBJ2-7; D is ambiguous. The length of the CDR3 is 17 residues. Trimming removed 5 bases from V and 1 base from J, with 22 bases in between. The germline CDR1 and CDR2 sequences are SGHDT and YYEEEE. The CDR3 sequence is CASSSVRARLSSYEQYF. The CDR3 DNA reads as TGTGCCAGCAGTTCGGTAAGAGCCAGGCTCTCGTCCTACGAGCAGTACTTC.

The chain links TRBV7-9 to TRBJ2-3; D is perhaps TRBD1 (6 bases). The CDR3 length is 14 residues. V lost 3 bases and J 0 bases, leaving 7 bases between the germline ends. CDR1 and CDR2 from the germline V gene are SEHNR and FQNEAQ (reference sequence). The CDR3 reads CASSFRGSTDTQYF. DNA for the CDR3: TGTGCCAGCAGCTTCAGGGGAAGCACAGATACGCAGTATTTT.

V and J are TRBV5-5 and TRBJ2-3, with TRBD2 identical over 7 bases. V dropped 2 bases and J dropped 0; count of bases not matched to a gene: 0. The CDR3 extends over 14 amino acids. The germline CDR1 and CDR2 sequences are SGHKS and YYEKEE (reference sequence). CDR3 sequence reads: CASSLAGSTDTQYF. The CDR3 DNA is TGTGCCAGCAGCTTAGCGGGGAGCACAGATACGCAGTATTTT.

By share, this clonotype ranks as medium-sized. The V call is TRBV20-1, the J call TRBJ1-5, with D unclear. Germline V gene data show CDR1 as DFQATT and CDR2 as SNEGSKA (reference sequence). Trimming pared 3 bases from V and 5 bases from J, leaving 11 bases between. The CDR3 runs to 13 residues. The CDR3 sequence: CSASPKWDQPQHF. The CDR3 DNA sequence: TGCAGTGCTAGCCCCAAGTGGGATCAGCCCCAGCATTTT.

V gene TRBV15 combines with J gene TRBJ1-5; D ambiguous. Trimming left V 1 base short and J 4 bases short, with 11 bases between. There are 15 residues in the CDR3. CDR1 is LNHNV and CDR2 is YYDKDF in the germline V gene (reference sequence). As DNA, the CDR3 is TGTGCCACCAGCAGAGGTCTCGGGGATAATCAGCCCCAGCATTTT. Residues: CATSRGLGDNQPQHF.

This sequence joins TRBV5-1 and TRBJ2-7, with no clear D. Trimming stripped 1 base from V and 2 bases from J, with 10 bases between. Germline V gene lookup returns CDR1 SGHRS and CDR2 YFSETQ. The CDR3 is 14 amino acids. The CDR3 loop reads CASSLLIGPYEQYF. The CDR3 nucleotides are TGCGCCAGCAGCTTGCTGATAGGCCCCTACGAGCAGTACTTC.

This clonotype was recorded many times. The chain carries TRBV6-6 and TRBJ1-1, with D possibly being TRBD1 (5 bases). Germline CDR1 is MNHNY and CDR2 is SVGAGI (reference sequence). Trimming pared 11 bases from V and 1 base from J, leaving 14 bases between. This CDR3 has 13 amino acids. CDR3 sequence: CAGRITGNTEAFF. The CDR3 region has the DNA TGTGCCGGACGAATAACAGGGAACACTGAAGCTTTCTTT.

As concerns this clonotype: A read error may produce the germline difference seen at one junction end. This rearrangement joins TRBV6-1 to TRBJ1-4, with D tentatively TRBD1 (6 bases). Germline CDR1 is MNHNS and CDR2 is SASEGT. The CDR3 totals 15 residues. CDR3 residues: CASSQRAGANEKLFF. Here the CDR3 DNA reads TGTGCCAGCAGTCAACGGGCAGGGGCGAATGAAAAGCTGTTTTTT.

This clonotype was seen at least ten times. A much larger clone is a single base away; this may be a read error. The V and J genes are TRBV5-1 and TRBJ2-1, with 9 nucleotides matching TRBD1. V lost 4 bases, J lost 9 bases, and 8 bases stayed unmatched. The CDR3 has 14 residues. Germline V gene lookup returns CDR1 SGHRS and CDR2 YFSETQ. This CDR3 is CASSVGQGMSEQFF. For the CDR3, the DNA is TGCGCCAGCAGCGTGGGACAGGGAATGAGTGAGCAGTTCTTC.

Only a few counts were recorded for this clonotype. This rearrangement joins TRBV7-3 to TRBJ2-1; 7 bases match TRBD2. V was pared by 8 bases and J by 6 bases, with 10 bases of the junction left unmatched. Germline CDR1 reads SGHTA; CDR2 reads FQGTGA. The CDR3 totals 14 residues. The CDR3, as DNA: TGTGCCAGCGGAATAGCGGGCGCCCGCAATGAGCAGTTCTTC. Translation gives CASGIAGARNEQFF. The full variable domain, in which reference TRBV7-3 and TRBJ2-1 provide the parts outside the CDR3, is GAGVSQTPSNKVTEKGKYVELRCDPISGHTALYWYRQSLGQGPEFLIYFQGTGAADDSGLPNDRFFAVRPEGSVSTLKIQRTERGDSAVYLCASGIAGARNEQFFGPGTRLTVL.

This clonotype was observed at least ten times. A much more abundant neighbour one base away suggests this may be a read error. The chain couples TRBV7-8 to TRBJ1-6; 7 nucleotides align to TRBD1. CDR3 length: 15 amino acids. CDR1 and CDR2 (germline): SGHVS, FQNEAQ. Unmatched junction bases numbered 10, after V lost 5 bases and J lost 9 bases. The CDR3 DNA sequence: TGTGCCAGCAGCGAAGACAGGGCCGGGGGTTCACCCCTCCACTTT. Encoded protein: CASSEDRAGGSPLHF. Together with reference TRBV7-8 and TRBJ1-6, the CDR3 gives the full variable domain: GAGVSQSPRYKVAKRGQDVALRCDPISGHVSLFWYQQALGQGPEFLTYFQNEAQLDKSGLPSDRFFAERPEGSVSTLKIQRTQQEDSAVYLCASSEDRAGGSPLHFGNGTRLTVT.

This clonotype has a handful of counts. The CDR3 sequence: CASKEGIEAEAFF. The CDR3 DNA is TGCGCCAGCAAGGAGGGGATCGAGGCTGAAGCTTTCTTT. V and J are TRBV10-1 and TRBJ1-1; D might be TRBD1 (5 bases). CDR1 and CDR2 from the germline V gene are WNHNN and SYGVQD (reference sequence). The CDR3 sequence is 13 residues long. V was cut by 7 bases and J by 6 bases, with 15 bases left in between.

V gene TRBV7-3 combines with J gene TRBJ1-6, with 8 bases lining up with TRBD1. The CDR3 sequence is 15 residues long. After removal of 5 bases from V and 6 bases from J, the junction contained 6 bases not matched to a gene. Per germline, CDR1 SGHTA and CDR2 FQGTGA. DNA for the CDR3: TGTGCCAGCAGCCTTGGACAGGGTCTTAATTCACCCCTCCACTTT. Translation gives CASSLGQGLNSPLHF.

V is TRBV2 and J is TRBJ1-2, with 8 nucleotides matching TRBD1. The CDR3 runs to 15 residues. CDR1 and CDR2 (germline): SNHLY, FYNNEI. V gave up 6 bases and J gave up 4 bases; unmatched junction bases: 10. The CDR3 DNA is TGTGCCAGCAGCGCCGTATTACAGGGGGGCTATGGCTACACCTTC. Translation: CASSAVLQGGYGYTF.

Regarding this clonotype: The conserved closing phenylalanine or tryptophan is absent in this CDR3, likely reflecting a read error. This chain links TRBV7-8 with TRBJ2-1, with TRBD1 matching 9 bases. The DNA matches TRBJ2-7 better at its end, which makes the J call doubtful. This CDR3 region has 14 residues. Germline V gene lookup returns CDR1 SGHVS and CDR2 FQNEAQ. The CDR3 is CASSRTTGGHEQYL. CDR3 coding DNA: TGTGCCAGCAGCCGGACCACAGGGGGCCACGAGCAGTACCTC.

This clonotype was observed at least ten times. The chain links TRBV5-1 to TRBJ1-1; 11 bases match TRBD1. Trimming took 4 bases from V and 5 from J; bases not matched to a gene: 4. The germline gives CDR1 SGHRS, CDR2 YFSETQ. The CDR3 has 14 amino acids. The CDR3 DNA follows: TGCGCCAGCAGCGCCGGGACAGGGGGGACTGAAGCTTTCTTT. It specifies CASSAGTGGTEAFF. The full variable domain, completed using reference TRBV5-1 and TRBJ1-1, is KAGVTQTPRYLIKTRGQQVTLSCSPISGHRSVSWYQQTPGQGLQFLFEYFSETQRNKGNFPGRFSGRQFSNSRSEMNVSTLELGDSALYLCASSAGTGGTEAFFGQGTRLTVV.

The V and J genes are TRBV2 and TRBJ1-2, with a tentative D call TRBD1 (5 bases). CDR1 is SNHLY and CDR2 is FYNNEI in the germline V gene. This CDR3 region has 16 residues. V dropped 5 bases and J dropped 4 bases, with 20 bases sitting between them. The CDR3 protein is CASSRQGTSATYGYTF. The CDR3 DNA is TGTGCCAGCAGTAGGCAGGGAACTTCCGCCACCTATGGCTACACCTTC.

This clonotype was detected ten times or more. This may arise from a read error, as a much more abundant clone is one base away. The chain couples TRBV6-1 to TRBJ2-7; D remains unclear. Germline V CDR1 and CDR2: MNHNS, SASEGT. V gave up 8 bases and J gave up 3 bases, with 8 bases separating them. CDR3 size: 11 residues. CDR3 DNA sequence: TGTGCCAGCGGGCGGAACTACGAGCAGTACGTC. This encodes CASGRNYEQYV.

The rearrangement links TRBV20-1 to TRBJ2-7, with TRBD1 matching 9 bases. The CDR3 sequence is 15 residues long. Germline V gene data show CDR1 as DFQATT and CDR2 as SNEGSKA (reference sequence). Trimming took 1 base from V and 6 from J; bases not matched to a gene: 10. The CDR3 here is CSARGQGDGGVEQYF. Here the CDR3 DNA reads TGCAGTGCTAGAGGACAGGGGGATGGGGGCGTCGAGCAGTACTTC.

To note about this clonotype: The junction departs from the called germline gene at one end, perhaps through a read error. The J gene is TRBJ1-3, the V gene TRBV19; tentatively, D is TRBD1 (6 bases). The CDR3 has 14 residues. Germline V CDR1 and CDR2: LNHDA, SQIVND (reference sequence). This chain's CDR3 is CASRIGGTGNTIYF. The CDR3 bases are TGCGCCAGTAGGATAGGGGGTACTGGAAACACCATATATTTT.

This clonotype was counted many times. The rearrangement links TRBV12-3 or TRBV12-4 to TRBJ2-1, with 8 bases fitting TRBD2. The CDR3 runs 16 residues. V lost 3 bases and J lost 8; bases outside the gene matches: 12. CDR3 coding DNA: TGTGCCAGCAGTTTCGCCTTAGCGGGGAGCTTCGATGAGCAGTTCTTC. Its translation is CASSFALAGSFDEQFF.

This clonotype is labeled medium-sized. V is TRBV20-1 and J is TRBJ1-2; TRBD1 matches 8 bases. CDR3 length: 14 residues. The germline gives CDR1 DFQATT, CDR2 SNEGSKA (reference sequence). V was clipped by 3 bases and J by 1 base; unmatched bases: 4. CDR3 DNA sequence: TGCAGTGCTAGTGGACAGGGAGATAACTATGGCTACACCTTC. It yields the protein CSASGQGDNYGYTF.

The gene calls are TRBV6-2 or TRBV6-3 and TRBJ1-6, with 8 positions matching TRBD1. Germline trimming cut 8 bases from V and 8 bases from J; bases unmatched to any gene: 5. Germline CDR1 reads MNHEY; CDR2 reads SVGEGT. This CDR3 has 13 residues. The CDR3: CASDRGWDSPLHF. DNA for the CDR3: TGTGCCAGCGACAGGGGTTGGGATTCACCCCTCCACTTT.

This clonotype was counted once. This chain joins TRBV29-1 and TRBJ2-7; perhaps TRBD1 as D (6 bases). Trimming pared 3 bases from V and 5 bases from J, leaving 11 bases between. CDR3 length: 12 residues. The germline gives CDR1 SQVTM, CDR2 ANQGSEA. CDR3 in DNA: TGCAGCGTTGAGGGGGACACCAACGAGCAGTACTTC. This encodes CSVEGDTNEQYF.

The chain uses TRBV6-2 or TRBV6-3 and TRBJ2-7, with D possibly matching TRBD2 (6 bases). V was trimmed by 2 bases and J by 2 bases, leaving 13 bases between them. The CDR3 extends over 15 amino acids. Germline lookup yields CDR1 MNHEY and CDR2 SVGEGT. In nucleotides, the CDR3 is TGTGCCAGCAGTTACAGAGCGGGCCGGCCCTACGAGCAGTACTTC. This translates into CASSYRAGRPYEQYF.